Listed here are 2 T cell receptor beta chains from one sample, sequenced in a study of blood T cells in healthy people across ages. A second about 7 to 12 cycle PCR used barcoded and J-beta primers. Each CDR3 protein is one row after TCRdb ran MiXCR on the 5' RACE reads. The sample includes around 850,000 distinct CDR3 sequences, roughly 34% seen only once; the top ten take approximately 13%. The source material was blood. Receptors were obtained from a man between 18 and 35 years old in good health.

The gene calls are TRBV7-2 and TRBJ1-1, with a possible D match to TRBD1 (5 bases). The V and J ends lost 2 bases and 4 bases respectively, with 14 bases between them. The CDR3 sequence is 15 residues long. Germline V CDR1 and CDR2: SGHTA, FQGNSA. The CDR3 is CASSLKGTEGTEAFF. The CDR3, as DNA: TGTGCCAGCAGCTTAAAAGGGACGGAGGGCACTGAAGCTTTCTTT. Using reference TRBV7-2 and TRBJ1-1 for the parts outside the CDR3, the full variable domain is GAGVSQSPSNKVTEKGKDVELRCDPISGHTALYWYRQSLGQGLEFLIYFQGNSAPDKSGLPSDRFSAERTGGSVSTLTIQRTQQEDSAVYLCASSLKGTEGTEAFFGQGTRLTVV.

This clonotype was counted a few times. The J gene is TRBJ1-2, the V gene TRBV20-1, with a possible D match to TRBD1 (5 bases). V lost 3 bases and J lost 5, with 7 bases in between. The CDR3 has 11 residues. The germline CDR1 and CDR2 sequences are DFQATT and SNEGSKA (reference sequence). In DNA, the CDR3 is TGCAGTGCTAGGGGACTATATGGCTACACCTTC. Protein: CSARGLYGYTF.